The entry that follows covers one TCR beta chain sequence. This sample was taken from a study of blood T cell repertoires in COVID-19. Study-level background: Researchers got acute and convalescent COVID-19 samples from the United States, Italy and Spain.

Study processing details: Nucleated cell number was recorded as an estimate derived from reference gene primer amplification. Libraries were prepared by immunoSEQ multiplex PCR; TCRdb keeps only in-frame clonotypes and omits some of them. That table gives V, J and clone size, and the DNA gave D and trimming. The table lists some 180,000 clones, 84% of them singletons. Germline-derived CDR1 and CDR2 are MDHEN and SYDVKM. The CDR3 is 13 amino acids. V was pared by 6 bases and J by 4 bases, with 13 bases between. The source material was peripheral blood. The chain links TRBV28 to TRBJ2-7; D is undetermined. This sequence was found in a human donor in a cohort sampled during active COVID-19. CDR3 sequence (DNA): TGTGCCAGCAGCCCCAGGTCCTCATACGAGCAGTACTTC. Its protein product is CASSPRSSYEQYF. The full variable domain, with the rest looked up from reference TRBV28 and TRBJ2-7, is DVKVTQSSRYLVKRTGEKVFLECVQDMDHENMFWYRQDPGLGLRLIYFSYDVKMKEKGDIPEGYSVSREKKERFSLILESASTNQTSMYLCASSPRSSYEQYFGPGTRLTVT.